A selection of T cell receptor beta chains follows, all from one sample in a study of siplizumab effects on memory and regulatory T cells. Libraries were prepared by immunoSEQ multiplex PCR; TCRdb keeps only in-frame clonotypes and omits some of them. The data show 50,000 to 70,000 clones, with about 96% seen just once and around 0.086% held by the top ten. Input material: naive CD8+ T cells sorted from blood. The receptor source for this set is a human donor in good health. Each CDR3 is given with its conserved first and last residue. A D gene is named only where the DNA matches it firmly. Not every row has a clone size; where given, it reads once, few, many or a size class.

D gene,clone size,J gene,V gene,CDR3 protein,CDR3 DNA
TRBD1,NA,TRBJ2-3,TRBV7-9,CASSLTGGADTQYF,TGTGCCAGCAGCCTCACAGGGGGCGCAGATACGCAGTATTTT
TRBD2,NA,TRBJ2-5,TRBV11-2,CASSSRLAGETQYF,TGTGCCAGCAGTTCTAGACTAGCGGGGGAGACCCAGTACTTC
NA,NA,TRBJ2-7,TRBV6-5,CASSYSKGSYEQYF,TGTGCCAGCAGTTACTCTAAGGGATCCTACGAGCAGTACTTC
TRBD1,NA,TRBJ2-5,TRBV27,CASSLDRAQETQYF,TGTGCCAGCAGTTTAGACAGGGCACAAGAGACCCAGTACTTC
TRBD2,NA,TRBJ2-1,TRBV19,CASTKRGENNEQFF,TGTGCCAGTACAAAGCGGGGGGAAAACAATGAGCAGTTCTTC
TRBD2,NA,TRBJ2-3,TRBV9,CASSSRVAGGTDTQYF,TGTGCCAGCAGCTCCCGGGTAGCGGGGGGCACAGATACGCAGTATTTT
NA,NA,TRBJ2-4,TRBV19,CASTPLGGNIQYF,TGTGCCAGTACCCCGTTAGGTGGAAACATTCAGTACTTC
NA,NA,TRBJ1-1,TRBV19,CASSAGLEAFF,TGTGCCAGTAGTGCTGGGCTGGAAGCTTTCTTT
TRBD1,NA,TRBJ1-1,TRBV7-9,CASSLGDRSEAFF,TGTGCCAGCAGCTTAGGGGACAGGTCTGAAGCTTTCTTT
NA,NA,TRBJ2-7,TRBV12-5,CASGLRPSYEQYF,TGTGCTAGTGGTTTGCGACCTTCCTACGAGCAGTACTTC
NA,NA,TRBJ2-5,TRBV15,CATSPTLGTEETQYF,TGTGCCACCAGCCCGACGTTGGGGACGGAAGAGACCCAGTACTTC
NA,NA,TRBJ1-1,TRBV9,CASSLIPANTEAFF,TGTGCCAGCAGCCTCATTCCGGCGAACACTGAAGCTTTCTTT
NA,once,TRBJ2-7,TRBV7-9,CASTYRAAYEQYF,TGTGCCAGCACCTACAGGGCCGCCTACGAGCAGTACTTC
NA,NA,TRBJ2-7,TRBV6-6,CASSPSIEQYF,TGTGCCAGCAGCCCCTCTATAGAGCAGTACTTC
TRBD1,NA,TRBJ2-1,TRBV5-4,CASSPTGGGDEQFF,TGTGCCAGCAGCCCTACAGGGGGCGGGGATGAGCAGTTCTTC
NA,once,TRBJ1-2,TRBV7-9,CASTGTDWTLNYGYTF,TGTGCCAGCACCGGCACCGACTGGACCCTTAACTATGGCTACACCTTC
TRBD1,NA,TRBJ2-7,TRBV7-9,CASTKTTGRWPYEQYF,TGTGCCAGCACCAAAACGACAGGGCGCTGGCCCTACGAGCAGTACTTC
NA,once,TRBJ2-7,TRBV5-6,CASSDLVEQYF,TGTGCCAGCAGCGACCTGGTCGAGCAGTACTTC
NA,NA,TRBJ1-2,TRBV14,CASSQGPPNYGYTF,TGTGCCAGCAGCCAGGGTCCCCCTAACTATGGCTACACCTTC
NA,NA,TRBJ1-1,TRBV5-4,CASSLGSAEAFF,TGTGCCAGCAGCTTGGGTTCCGCTGAAGCTTTCTTT
NA,NA,TRBJ2-7,TRBV7-6,CASSLADGSRYEQYF,TGTGCCAGCAGCTTAGCGGACGGCAGCCGCTACGAGCAGTACTTC
NA,NA,TRBJ1-3,TRBV29-1,CSVAGGSGNTIYF,TGCAGCGTTGCTGGGGGCTCTGGAAACACCATATATTTT
NA,NA,TRBJ1-1,TRBV5-4,CASSLGWGLNTEAFF,TGTGCCAGCAGTTTGGGGTGGGGGTTGAACACTGAAGCTTTCTTT
TRBD1,NA,TRBJ2-7,TRBV6-1,CASEPRDSYYEQYF,TGTGCCAGCGAACCCCGGGACAGTTACTACGAGCAGTACTTC
TRBD2,NA,TRBJ2-7,TRBV4-3,CASSPGLAGLSYEQYF,TGCGCCAGCAGCCCCGGACTAGCGGGGCTCTCCTACGAGCAGTACTTC
NA,once,TRBJ2-1,TRBV9,CASSPSQEERFF,TGTGCCAGCAGTCCATCACAGGAGGAGCGTTTCTTC
NA,NA,TRBJ2-7,TRBV6-5,CASSSPTGKNYEQYF,TGTGCCAGCAGTTCACCCACAGGAAAAAACTACGAGCAGTACTTC
NA,NA,TRBJ1-1,TRBV5-6,CASSLRSNTEAFF,TGTGCCAGCAGCTTGCGATCGAACACTGAAGCTTTCTTT
NA,NA,TRBJ1-5,TRBV5-4,CASSLERDQPQHF,TGTGCCAGCAGCCTCGAGAGGGATCAGCCCCAGCATTTT
NA,NA,TRBJ2-7,TRBV7-8,CASSLNGDGYEQYF,TGTGCCAGCAGCTTGAACGGGGACGGGTACGAGCAGTACTTC
NA,NA,TRBJ2-1,TRBV11-2,CASSSTGFGFYNEQFF,TGTGCCAGCAGCTCCACGGGTTTCGGTTTTTACAATGAGCAGTTCTTC
NA,NA,TRBJ2-1,TRBV27,CASSYSFQTDDEQFF,TGTGCCAGCAGTTACTCCTTTCAGACTGACGATGAGCAGTTCTTC
TRBD1,once,TRBJ1-6,TRBV7-9,CASSLTGGGSPLHF,TGTGCCAGCAGTCTGACAGGGGGAGGATCACCCCTCCACTTT
NA,NA,TRBJ2-2,TRBV9,CASSRGGGNTGELFF,TGTGCCAGCAGCCGGGGTGGGGGAAACACCGGGGAGCTGTTTTTT
TRBD1,NA,TRBJ2-3,TRBV2,CASEPGQGLGDTQYF,TGTGCCAGCGAGCCGGGACAGGGCCTAGGAGATACGCAGTATTTT